This T cell receptor beta chain was identified in a study of cytomegalovirus exposure and HLA in healthy donors. Points from the study as a whole: An apparent linkage of common viral pathogens to several of the most significant clusters emerged in a later analysis. Among the sequence variants, a highly shared cluster was likely an artifact of sequencing. Within an earlier analysis, most TCR beta V segments proved productive either about 87% or about 30% of the time.

The CDR3 is 15 residues long. CDR1 and CDR2 (germline): MNHNS, SASEGT. V lost 4 bases to trimming and J lost 4 bases, with 14 bases between them. Primers: 60 Vbeta forward and 13 Jbeta reverse. The method was immunoSEQ multiplex PCR; TCRdb's version includes in-frame clones alone and lacks a portion of them. The sample has about 240,000 clones; around 81% are singletons. The count of this clone is one. Its cognate antigen is unknown. The receptor's source is a woman between 55 and 75 years old in good health and CMV-seropositive. The chain couples TRBV6-1 to TRBJ2-1; perhaps TRBD1 as D (5 bases). Material: PBMCs. The chain's CDR3 is CASSGDRSPYNEQFF. The CDR3 nucleotides are TGTGCCAGCAGTGGAGACAGAAGCCCTTACAATGAGCAGTTCTTC.